The 9 T cell receptor beta chains below come from one sample, sequenced in a study of response to subunit inactivated influenza vaccine. One entry per CDR3 protein results from TCRdb running MiXCR on the RT-PCR reads. Here the sample spans roughly 500,000 distinct CDR3 sequences, under 30% being singletons. The data also belong to a second study, concerning T cells expressing NK-cell markers. In that study: Production of TCR beta cDNA relied on 5'RACE template switching with UMIs.

This material consisted of CD4+ T cells sorted from PBMCs, taken approximately 12 days after vaccination. The receptor set was obtained from a man over 45 who received an inactivated influenza vaccine.

The CDR3 sequence is CSAILPSGRNEQFF. For the CDR3, the DNA is TGCAGTGCTATACTCCCTAGCGGGAGGAATGAGCAGTTCTTC. The chain carries TRBV20-1 and TRBJ2-1; 11 positions match TRBD2. The germline CDR1 and CDR2 sequences are DFQATT and SNEGSKA (reference sequence). The CDR3 is 14 residues long. Germline trimming cut 4 bases from V and 7 bases from J; bases unmatched to any gene: 6.

In this sample, this clonotype turned up a few times. V is TRBV12-3 or TRBV12-4 and J is TRBJ2-1; either TRBD1 or TRBD2 may fit D (6 bases each). Trimming cost V 6 bases and J 2 bases, with 17 bases left between them. The CDR3 spans 16 residues. The CDR3 here is CASSLGGPSTYNEQFF. As DNA, the CDR3 is TGTGCCAGCAGCCTCGGGGGCCCTAGCACCTACAATGAGCAGTTCTTC.

This clonotype was observed a few times. This rearrangement joins TRBV10-3 to TRBJ1-2, with D maybe TRBD1 (5 bases). The CDR3 length is 12 residues. Trimming shortened V by 2 bases and J by 12 bases, and 13 bases separated the two germline ends. Germline V gene lookup returns CDR1 ENHRY and CDR2 SYGVKD. Written as DNA, the CDR3 is TGTGCCATCAGTGAGGAGGGGCAGGCCGACACCTTC. It encodes CAISEEGQADTF.

This clonotype came up a few times. V gene TRBV28 combines with J gene TRBJ1-2; D might be TRBD1 (6 bases). With 4 bases removed from V and 4 bases from J, the gap between germline ends came to 19 bases. The germline gives CDR1 MDHEN, CDR2 SYDVKM. The CDR3 consists of 16 residues. Here the CDR3 reads CASSSPSGGAAYGYTF. The CDR3 region has the DNA TGTGCCAGCAGTTCCCCTTCGGGGGGCGCTGCCTATGGCTACACCTTC.

J is TRBJ1-6 and V is TRBV7-6; unclear D gene. CDR1 is SGHVS, CDR2 FNYEAQ, per germline. The CDR3 has 17 amino acids. Trimming left V 4 bases short and J 10 bases short, with 23 bases between. The CDR3, as DNA: TGTGCCAGCAGCTCCCTCGAAGGTGTTGCGAGGTACTCACCCCTCCACTTT. It yields the protein CASSSLEGVARYSPLHF.

This clonotype was found a few times. This rearrangement joins TRBV20-1 to TRBJ2-7, with TRBD2 identical over 8 bases. After removal of 0 bases from V and 6 bases from J, the junction contained 7 bases not matched to a gene. Germline V gives CDR1 DFQATT, CDR2 SNEGSKA (reference sequence). This CDR3 is built from 14 residues. The CDR3 protein is CSARDSAGDSEQYF. The CDR3 nucleotides are TGCAGTGCTAGAGATTCAGCGGGAGACAGCGAGCAGTACTTC.

This chain uses TRBV9 with TRBJ2-5; tentative D call: TRBD1 (5 bases). Germline lookup yields CDR1 SGDLS and CDR2 YYNGEE. Trimming left V 1 base short and J 3 bases short, with 7 bases between. The CDR3 runs 13 residues. This chain's CDR3 is CASSVLGEETQYF. CDR3 bases: TGTGCCAGCAGCGTATTAGGGGAAGAGACCCAGTACTTC.

This rearrangement joins TRBV12-3 or TRBV12-4 to TRBJ1-6; D gene unclear. The germline V and J ends were trimmed by 3 bases and 6 bases, with 9 bases remaining between them. CDR3 length equals 14 residues. CDR3 loop: CASSFLWSNSPLHF. For the CDR3, the DNA is TGTGCCAGCAGTTTTCTATGGAGTAATTCACCCCTCCACTTT.

The chain uses TRBV20-1 and TRBJ1-1; D gene ambiguous. Trimming shortened V by 1 base and J by 3 bases, and 12 bases separated the two germline ends. The CDR3 spans 14 residues. Looked up from germline, CDR1 is DFQATT and CDR2 is SNEGSKA (reference sequence). The CDR3 protein is CSARVTGWDTEAFF. CDR3 coding DNA: TGCAGTGCTAGAGTTACGGGGTGGGACACTGAAGCTTTCTTT.